The 18 T cell receptor beta chains listed next were all sequenced from one sample in a study of blood T cells in healthy people across ages. PCR was performed a second time for about 6 to 12 cycles using a sample-barcoded 5' primer and a J-beta primer mix. TCRdb used MiXCR to reprocess the 5' RACE reads, holding one entry per CDR3 protein. Among fewer than 900,000 distinct CDR3 sequences listed, roughly 44% were seen once. Sequencing was carried out using blood. These receptors were obtained from a woman in her fifties or sixties in good health.

This clonotype was seen a few times. The J gene is TRBJ2-5, the V gene TRBV20-1; 9 nucleotides match TRBD2. The CDR3 runs to 15 residues. The J segment lost 5 bases and the V segment lost 2 bases, leaving 9 bases of the junction unmatched. Germline CDR1 is DFQATT and CDR2 is SNEGSKA (reference sequence). The CDR3: CSARSGLAGEETQYF. CDR3 bases: TGCAGTGCTAGATCGGGATTAGCGGGAGAGGAGACCCAGTACTTC.

The rearrangement joins TRBV12-3 or TRBV12-4 to TRBJ2-5, with D unclear. The CDR3 spans 13 residues. Trimming stripped 6 bases from V and 5 bases from J, with 13 bases between. The CDR3 DNA sequence: TGTGCCAGCAGGACACTCAGGCGGGAGACCCAGTACTTC. Amino acids: CASRTLRRETQYF.

This clonotype was observed at least ten times. The J gene is TRBJ1-2, the V gene TRBV4-2; D may be TRBD1 (6 bases). The germline gives CDR1 LGHNA, CDR2 YNFKEQ. V was pared by 1 base and J by 3 bases, with 12 bases between. This CDR3 is built from 15 residues. Here the CDR3 DNA reads TGTGCCAGCAGCCAAGGAAGGACAGACGACTATGGCTACACCTTC. It codes for CASSQGRTDDYGYTF.

Concerning this clonotype itself: A much larger clonotype is one base distant, so this may be a read error. The chain carries TRBV7-9 and TRBJ2-7; 8 positions match TRBD1. This CDR3 is built from 15 residues. Germline CDR1 and CDR2: SEHNR and FQNEAQ (reference sequence). The CDR3 sequence: CTSSLGQGATYEQYF. CDR3 bases: TGTACCAGCAGCTTAGGACAGGGAGCGACCTACGAGCAGTACTTC.

This clonotype was seen a handful of times. V is TRBV9 and J is TRBJ2-3; D unresolved. Looked up from germline, CDR1 is SGDLS and CDR2 is YYNGEE. This CDR3 has 15 residues. V was pared by 4 bases and J by 6 bases, with 18 bases between. Here the CDR3 reads CASSPTVLVGDTQYF. CDR3 in DNA: TGTGCCAGCAGCCCAACCGTCCTAGTGGGCGATACGCAGTATTTT.

J is TRBJ2-1 and V is TRBV6-2 or TRBV6-3, with 7 bases identical to TRBD1. The CDR3 contains 18 residues. Germline V CDR1 and CDR2: MNHEY, SVGEGT. J was trimmed by 2 bases and V by 2 bases; bases with no gene match: 12. The CDR3 spells CASSYIGTGVSAYNEQFF. The CDR3 DNA sequence: TGTGCCAGCAGTTACATAGGCACAGGGGTCAGTGCCTACAATGAGCAGTTCTTC.

The rearrangement links TRBV10-3 to TRBJ1-1, with D unclear. The V end was cut by 10 bases, the J end by 3 bases, with 24 bases between. This CDR3 spans 16 amino acids. Germline loops: CDR1 ENHRY, CDR2 SYGVKD. This CDR3 is CATHRGSQNSDTEAFF. The CDR3 nucleotides read TGTGCCACGCATCGGGGATCCCAAAATTCGGACACTGAAGCTTTCTTT.

The chain employs TRBV7-2 and TRBJ2-1; D ambiguous. With the DNA end fitting TRBJ2-7 better, the J assignment may be wrong. There are 13 residues in the CDR3. The germline V gene has CDR1 SGHTA and CDR2 FQGNSA. CDR3 nucleotide sequence: TGTGCCAGCAGCGTATCCGTTAACAATGAGCAGTACTTC. It specifies CASSVSVNNEQYF.

The chain is built from TRBV10-3 and TRBJ2-5, with D possibly being TRBD2 (6 bases). CDR3 length: 15 residues. The V end lost 3 bases, the J end lost 4 bases, and 15 bases lay between the germline ends. Germline V gene sequence: CDR1 ENHRY, CDR2 SYGVKD. For the CDR3, the DNA is TGTGCCATCAGTGATTCTAGCGAGAGAGTAGAGACCCAGTACTTC. Its protein product is CAISDSSERVETQYF.

In its sample, this clonotype was seen many times. The chain recombines TRBV4-3 with TRBJ2-7; 11 bases fit TRBD2. V was clipped by 4 bases and J by 0 bases; unmatched bases: 17. CDR3 length: 20 residues. From germline, CDR1 is LGHNA and CDR2 YSLEER. CDR3 sequence reads: CASSPEPLSSGRAYSYEQYF. CDR3 in DNA: TGCGCCAGCAGCCCTGAACCCCTTAGTAGCGGGAGGGCTTACTCCTACGAGCAGTACTTC.

The chain links TRBV5-1 to TRBJ2-5; D is uncertain. The length of the CDR3 is 13 residues. Germline V lookup: CDR1 SGHRS, CDR2 YFSETQ. Trimming cost V 5 bases and J 13 bases, with 21 bases left between them. CDR3 amino acids: CASRPSDRYERYF. The CDR3 coding sequence is TGCGCCAGCAGGCCCTCGGATCGTTACGAGCGGTACTTC.

This clonotype turned up a few times. The V gene is TRBV6-5, the J gene TRBJ1-5, with D possibly matching TRBD1 (5 bases). There are 13 residues in the CDR3. Deletions cut 5 bases from V and 4 bases from J, with 9 bases between. From germline, CDR1 is MNHEY and CDR2 SVGAGI. Written as DNA, the CDR3 is TGTGCCAGCAGTGTACAGGAGAATCAGCCCCAGCATTTT. Protein product: CASSVQENQPQHF.

The rearrangement uses TRBV3-1 and TRBJ1-2; 8 nucleotides align to TRBD1. The CDR3 is 18 residues long. Germline loops: CDR1 LGHDT, CDR2 YNNKEL (reference sequence). Trimming took 5 bases from V and 2 from J; bases not matched to a gene: 16. CDR3 coding DNA: TGTGCCAGCAGCTCCAGGCCTCTCAACAGGGGGTGGAACTATGGCTACACCTTC. Protein sequence: CASSSRPLNRGWNYGYTF.

This chain links TRBV7-9 with TRBJ2-7; 8 bases align to TRBD2. V lost 5 bases, J lost 2 bases, and 8 bases stayed unmatched. This CDR3 has 15 residues. Germline V CDR1 and CDR2: SEHNR, FQNEAQ (reference sequence). CDR3 in DNA: TGTGCCAGCAGCAAAATTAGCGGGGTTCCCTACGAGCAGTACTTC. As protein: CASSKISGVPYEQYF.

The chain has TRBV5-1 and TRBJ1-4, with D possibly TRBD1 on 6 matching bases. This CDR3 has 16 amino acids. V was cut by 4 bases and J by 0 bases, with 13 bases left in between. Germline CDR1 and CDR2: SGHRS and YFSETQ. As DNA, the CDR3 is TGCGCCAGCAGCCTTTCGGACAGTGCAACTAATGAAAAACTGTTTTTT. Amino acids: CASSLSDSATNEKLFF.

This clonotype was seen ten or more times. The chain is built from TRBV10-3 and TRBJ2-7, with a possible D match to TRBD2 (6 bases). Trimming shortened V by 3 bases and J by 2 bases, and 14 bases separated the two germline ends. Germline assignment: CDR1 ENHRY and CDR2 SYGVKD. The CDR3 sequence is 15 residues long. CDR3 amino acids: CAISEPGLDTYEQYF. The CDR3 DNA sequence: TGTGCCATCAGTGAACCGGGACTGGATACCTACGAGCAGTACTTC.

In its sample, this clonotype was seen a few times. V is TRBV28 and J is TRBJ2-6; 9 nucleotides agree with TRBD1. The CDR3 covers 19 residues. From germline, CDR1 is MDHEN and CDR2 SYDVKM. J gave up 0 bases and V 5 bases, and 11 bases lay outside the gene matches. CDR3 residues: CASSPATGTGISGANVLTF. The DNA for the CDR3 is TGTGCCAGCAGTCCTGCCACCGGGACAGGGATCTCTGGGGCCAACGTCCTGACTTTC. The variable domain in full, completed from reference TRBV28 and TRBJ2-6, reads DVKVTQSSRYLVKRTGEKVFLECVQDMDHENMFWYRQDPGLGLRLIYFSYDVKMKEKGDIPEGYSVSREKKERFSLILESASTNQTSMYLCASSPATGTGISGANVLTFGAGSRLTVL.

Only a few counts were recorded for this clonotype. This chain connects TRBV20-1 to TRBJ2-1, with 12 bases aligning to TRBD2. Germline V gene data show CDR1 as DFQATT and CDR2 as SNEGSKA (reference sequence). This CDR3 is built from 14 residues. The ends lost 5 bases at V and 8 bases at J; junction bases unmatched: 7. CDR3 residues: CSAARTSGIYEQFF. CDR3 sequence (DNA): TGCAGTGCTGCGCGGACTAGCGGGATTTATGAGCAGTTCTTC.